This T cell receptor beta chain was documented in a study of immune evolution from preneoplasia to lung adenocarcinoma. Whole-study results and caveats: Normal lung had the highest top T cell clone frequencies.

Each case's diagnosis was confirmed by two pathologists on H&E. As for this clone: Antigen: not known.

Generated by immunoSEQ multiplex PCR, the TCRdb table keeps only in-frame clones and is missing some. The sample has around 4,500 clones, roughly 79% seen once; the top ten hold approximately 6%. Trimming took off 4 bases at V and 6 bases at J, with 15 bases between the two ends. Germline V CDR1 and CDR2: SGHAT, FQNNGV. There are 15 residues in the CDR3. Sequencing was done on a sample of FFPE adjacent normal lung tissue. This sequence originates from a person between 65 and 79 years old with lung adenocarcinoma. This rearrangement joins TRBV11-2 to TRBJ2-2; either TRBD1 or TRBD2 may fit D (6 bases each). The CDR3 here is CASSWGRGGPGELFF. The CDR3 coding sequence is TGTGCCAGCAGCTGGGGGCGAGGGGGGCCCGGGGAGCTGTTTTTT.